Listed here is a single T cell receptor beta chain. Only a few counts were recorded for this clonotype. The antigen this receptor binds is unknown. No per-base quality is available; no much larger clone lies one base away. The sample belongs to a study of T and B cells in COVID-19 patients (dated by TCRdb to between 2020 and 2021). At the level of the whole study: In this study, adaptive immunity was profiled in COVID-19 patients who either had active infection or had recovered, using TRB and IGH repertoire sequencing of peripheral blood. A recovered cohort comprised more than 15 patients contributing 20 samples, mostly after mild to moderate COVID-19 managed as outpatients. Median age was about 34 years in the recovered cohort versus under 70 years in the active-infection cohort. In the active-infection cohort, about 60% of the 20 patients were critically ill and required mechanical ventilation or ECMO. Comorbidities linked to unfavorable COVID-19 outcome were present in most of the 20 patients in the active-infection cohort. Over 8 million TCR sequences were analysed in a TCR and BCR sequence repository that covered around 34 patients and approximately 69 time points. A couple of patients were included in both the recovered and active cohorts because samples were available from active disease and after recovery. An age-matched reference group of 30 to 40 healthy donors negative for COVID-19 antibodies served as the comparison for repertoire analyses. As many as 9 follow-up blood samples were taken per patient, and some of the samples covered different disease stages within the same individual.

This sample was sequenced with an Illumina MiSeq. Multiplex PCR with BIOMED2 TRB-A/B primer pools was used to amplify the TRB rearrangements. Illumina-compatible adapters and 7-nucleotide sample barcodes were attached to the amplicons in two consecutive PCRs. Phusion HS II polymerase was used for all library PCRs. The amplicons were purified from gel with the NucleoSpin Gel and PCR Clean-up kit, measured on Qubit, and then pooled at 4 to 5 nM. The quality of the amplicon pool was checked on an Agilent 2100 Bioanalyzer prior to Illumina next-generation sequencing. The paper's processing steps were these. Annotation of TRB rearrangements was done in MiXCR 3.0.8 with the default MiXCR reference library. Sequences with fewer than 2 reads and non-productive reads were filtered out, and every unique CDR3 nucleotide sequence was treated as a single clone. Clonality, diversity, richness and V-J gene usage were computed in R 3.5.1. GLIPH2 was used to cluster TCRs by CDR3 similarity, and OLGA was used to calculate generation probabilities. GLIPH2 clusters were kept only when the clusters contained at least four unique TCR clonotypes present in at least three individuals. TCRdb reanalyzed the raw reads on its own, using fastp at Q25 for trimming and MiXCR for clone calling, and kept in-frame beta chains. Entries that share a CDR3 protein sequence are merged under the most common genes and DNA. The V and J calls shown here were made by TCRdb, not taken from the authors' results. The sample table lists fewer than 15,000 distinct CDR3 sequences, less than 35% of them with a count of one. Together, the top ten hold around 7% of the sample.

CDR1 MNHEY and CDR2 SVGEGT are derived from the germline V gene. Spanning cysteine to phenylalanine, the CDR3 consists of 14 amino acids. Left in the record is the CDR3 DNA by itself, 42 bases read in frame from the first base. Between the V and J ends, shortened by 2 bases and 5 bases respectively, the junction contains 11 bases. TRB repertoires were amplified from about 250-500 ng of genomic DNA extracted from blood. What the study reported, not specific to this receptor: TRBV/TRBJ gene usage was reported as strongly skewed in patients with COVID-19. The reported TCR clusters were said to need prospective validation before any clinical use. Specific T cell subsets (CD4+/Treg/CD8+) and sorted SARS-CoV-2-responsive or tetramer+ T cells had not yet been sequenced, and these experiments were ongoing. In active COVID-19, TRB repertoires were highly clonal, while at recovery, diversity and richness increased above the levels seen in healthy donors. Few blood samples were available from mildly ill patients while symptoms were present or from severe cases at early time points. A total of 2,000 to 3,000 exclusive TCR clusters, including some 30 low-pGen clusters, were found in the recovered cohort. The cohort was considered too small to assess HLA contributions to COVID-19 susceptibility or severity.

Sequences were obtained from blood. This sequence uses TRBV6-2 or TRBV6-3 and TRBJ2-3, with the D gene too uncertain to name. This receptor was taken from a human donor who had recovered from COVID-19. The bases read TGTGCCAGCAGTTACCCGTCAATTGTAGATACGCAGTATTTT. It translates to CASSYPSIVDTQYF.